This TCR beta chain was captured in a study of T-cell reconstitution after alpha-beta-depleted transplantation in children. Findings and limits, study-wide: Among T cells one year after transplant, newly produced cells accounted for most counts and diversity. Approximately two months post-transplant, alpha-beta T cells reportedly originated from several hundred expanded graft clones. There were some patients whose high TCRbeta diversity at day 60 came from surviving recipient T cells and thymic progenitors.

This CDR3 has 12 amino acids. V was trimmed by 7 bases and J by 7 bases, leaving 16 bases between them. Germline CDR1 SQVTM, CDR2 ANQGSEA. This clonotype was detected ten times or more. Its antigen is unidentified. A library of TCRbeta sequences, prepared with unique molecular identifiers, was generated. TCRdb processed the PCR reads anew with MiXCR; each CDR3 protein has one entry. This table holds about 490,000 distinct CDR3 sequences, approximately 10% found once. The clonotype comes from a child aged 2-15 years with inherited bone marrow failure, due to receive a stem cell transplant. The J gene is TRBJ1-2, the V gene TRBV29-1; D call uncertain. Material: PBMCs, obtained before TCRalphabeta/CD19-depleted stem cell transplant. As DNA, the CDR3 is TGCAGCGCCGAACGTGGGTATGGTGGCTACACCTTC. Translating it yields CSAERGYGGYTF.